Listed below are T cell receptor beta chains from one sample, sequenced in a study of blood T cells in healthy people across ages. TCRdb reprocessed the 5' RACE reads via MiXCR and lists one record per CDR3 protein. The sample carries about 760,000 distinct CDR3 sequences, just under 25% recorded once. The data were also submitted as part of a second study, on T cells of mothers and their children.

Sequenced: blood. These receptors were taken from a boy between 10 and 17 years old in good health. The CDR3 runs from the conserved cysteine through the conserved F or W. The D gene is left open where the match is weak. Rows may omit the clone size; those that give it use once, few, many or a size class.

>TRBV7-6|TRBJ2-5|.|once
TGTGCCAGCAGCTTACATCTGGGCTCGCAAGAGACCCAGTACTTC
CASSLHLGSQETQYF
>TRBV27|TRBJ1-5|.|.
TGTGCCAGCAGTCCGTACCACAATAGCAATCAGCCCCAGCATTTT
CASSPYHNSNQPQHF
>TRBV6-5|TRBJ1-2|.|few
TGTGCCAGCAGTTACAATGTCGCTGGATCCGGCTACACCTTC
CASSYNVAGSGYTF
>TRBV3-1|TRBJ1-5|.|.
TGTGCCAGCAGCCAAGACCAGGGAAGCAATCAGCCCCAGCATTTT
CASSQDQGSNQPQHF
>TRBV5-1|TRBJ1-5|TRBD1|.
TGCGCCGGCAGCCCTGGACAGGGTATCCAGCCCCAGCATTTT
CAGSPGQGIQPQHF
>TRBV6-5|TRBJ2-1|TRBD2|.
TGTGCCAGCAGTTACACCGACCCGGGGGGGTACAATGAGCAGTTCTTC
CASSYTDPGGYNEQFF
>TRBV5-1|TRBJ2-5|.|.
TGCGCCAGCAGGAACGGAAACGGGGAGACCCAGTACTTC
CASRNGNGETQYF
>TRBV25-1|TRBJ2-5|TRBD1|.
TGTGCCAGCAGTGAGAGGACAGGGATAGAGACCCAGTACTTC
CASSERTGIETQYF
>TRBV5-1|TRBJ2-7|.|few
TGCGCCAGCACCCGAACGCGGGGCGGCTCCTACGAGCAGTACTTC
CASTRTRGGSYEQYF
>TRBV12-3/TRBV12-4|TRBJ1-3|.|.
TGTGCCAGCAACGGCCCCCCAGGGGCAGGTGGAAACACCATATATTTT
CASNGPPGAGGNTIYF
>TRBV20-1|TRBJ1-6|.|.
TGCAGTGCTAGAGGGACAGAACCCTCGAATTCACCCCTCCACTTT
CSARGTEPSNSPLHF
>TRBV12-3/TRBV12-4|TRBJ2-5|TRBD1|few
TGTGCCAGCAGCCCGGGCTCCGCCGGGACAGGGGGTCTGACCCAGTACTTC
CASSPGSAGTGGLTQYF
>TRBV28|TRBJ2-7|.|.
TGTGCCAGCAGTTCGACAGAGCCCGCCTACGAGCAGTACTTC
CASSSTEPAYEQYF
>TRBV11-2|TRBJ2-3|.|few
TGTGCCAGCAGCTCCCCCCACGGATACACAGATACGCAGTATTTT
CASSSPHGYTDTQYF
>TRBV20-1|TRBJ1-5|.|once
TGCAGTGCTAATGGCGACAGAAGCAATCAGCCCCAGCATTTT
CSANGDRSNQPQHF
>TRBV6-2/TRBV6-3|TRBJ2-1|TRBD2|.
TGTGCCAGCAGTTACGAGGGACTAGCGGATGCCGGTGAGCAGTTCTTC
CASSYEGLADAGEQFF
>TRBV12-3/TRBV12-4|TRBJ2-7|TRBD1|.
TGTGCCAGCTCCGGGACAGGTCCCCACGAGCAGTACTTC
CASSGTGPHEQYF
>TRBV19|TRBJ2-1|TRBD2|few
TGTGCCAGTAGTATTAATACATTCCTAGCGGGGGCCGCCAATGAGCAGTTCTTC
CASSINTFLAGAANEQFF
>TRBV15|TRBJ2-3|.|.
TGTGCCACCAGCAGAGATGGGACAGATACGCAGTATTTT
CATSRDGTDTQYF
>TRBV12-3/TRBV12-4|TRBJ1-6|TRBD1|few
TGTGCCAGCAGACAATGGACAGGGGGCGTAGGATCACCCCTCCACTTT
CASRQWTGGVGSPLHF
>TRBV7-3|TRBJ2-1|TRBD2|.
TGTGCCAGCAGCTTAAGTAGCGGGGGGGCCAATGAGCAGTTCTTC
CASSLSSGGANEQFF
>TRBV20-1|TRBJ2-7|TRBD1|.
TGCAGTGCTAGAGAGGAACAGGGGGCAAACTACGAGCAGTACTTC
CSAREEQGANYEQYF
>TRBV7-9|TRBJ2-7|TRBD2|.
TGTGCCAGCAGCCGGAGCGGGGTGGCCTACGAGCAGTACTTC
CASSRSGVAYEQYF
>TRBV2|TRBJ2-7|.|.
TGTGCCAGCAGCGACTGGTCCTACGAGCAGTACTTC
CASSDWSYEQYF
>TRBV4-1|TRBJ2-5|TRBD2|.
TGCGCCAGCAGCCAAGGGACTAGCGGAGACTACGGGCAGTACTTC
CASSQGTSGDYGQYF
>TRBV25-1|TRBJ1-2|TRBD1|.
TGTGCCAGCAGTGAATCCGTGGGACAGGGGCGAGGTGGCTACACCTTC
CASSESVGQGRGGYTF
>TRBV7-9|TRBJ2-3|TRBD1|few
TGTGCCAGCAGCGCCGGGACAGGCACAGATACGCAGTATTTT
CASSAGTGTDTQYF
>TRBV7-2|TRBJ2-1|.|.
TGTGCCAGCAGCTTAGTCCAATATGTCAATGAGCAGTTCTTC
CASSLVQYVNEQFF
>TRBV7-2|TRBJ2-5|.|.
TGTGCCAGCAGACCAGGGACCGACTCTCGGAAGACCCAGTACTTC
CASRPGTDSRKTQYF
>TRBV4-3|TRBJ2-3|TRBD1|few
TGCGCCAGCAGCCAAGATGGGGGACAGGGATCAGATACGCAGTATTTT
CASSQDGGQGSDTQYF
>TRBV12-3/TRBV12-4|TRBJ2-7|.|many
TGTGCCAGCAGTTTAATCAGCTACGAGCAGTACTTC
CASSLISYEQYF
>TRBV11-2|TRBJ2-5|.|.
TGTGCCAGCAGCTTAGTTTTTGAGACCCAGTACTTC
CASSLVFETQYF
>TRBV7-8|TRBJ2-2|TRBD2|few
TGTGCCAGCAGCTTTTTCGGTGCGGGAGTGTCCGGGGAGCTGTTTTTT
CASSFFGAGVSGELFF
>TRBV28|TRBJ2-7|.|few
TGTGCCAGCAGTGACCGGGGGGAGCAGTACTTC
CASSDRGEQYF
>TRBV19|TRBJ1-5|.|.
TGTGCCAGTAGGCAAAACACGGGAAATAGCAATCAGCCCCAGCATTTT
CASRQNTGNSNQPQHF
>TRBV12-3/TRBV12-4|TRBJ2-5|TRBD2|many
TGTGCCAGCAGTTCCCTAGCGGGGCCCCAAGAGACCCAGTACTTC
CASSSLAGPQETQYF
>TRBV7-2|TRBJ1-1|.|.
TGTGCCAGCAGCTACGAGGTCTTGGCTGAAGCTTTCTTT
CASSYEVLAEAFF
>TRBV12-3/TRBV12-4|TRBJ2-5|.|.
TGTGCCAGCAGCCCTCAACTAGGGACAGAGACCCAGTACTTC
CASSPQLGTETQYF
>TRBV20-1|TRBJ2-7|TRBD2|few
TGCAGTGCTAGAGACCCGACTAGCGGGAGTTATGAGCAGTACTTC
CSARDPTSGSYEQYF
>TRBV7-2|TRBJ2-7|.|few
TGTGCCAGCAGCTGGACTCGGAGCTCCTACGAGCAGTACTTC
CASSWTRSSYEQYF
>TRBV11-2|TRBJ1-1|.|.
TGTGCCAGCAGCTTAGAACGGACCACTGAAGCTTTCTTT
CASSLERTTEAFF
>TRBV29-1|TRBJ1-4|.|few
TGCAGCGGCCGGGACGGACATGAAAAACTGTTTTTT
CSGRDGHEKLFF
>TRBV7-2|TRBJ2-1|TRBD2|few
TGTGCCAGCAGCTTAGTAGCGGGAATACTCTACAATGAGCAGTTCTTC
CASSLVAGILYNEQFF
>TRBV9|TRBJ1-2|.|.
TGTGCCAGCAGCGTCAGGGGTTCGAGTAACTATGGCTACACCTTC
CASSVRGSSNYGYTF
>TRBV24-1|TRBJ2-2|TRBD1|.
TGTGCCACCAGGACAGGGGCCGGCGGGGAGCTGTTTTTT
CATRTGAGGELFF
>TRBV4-3|TRBJ2-2|.|many
TGCGCCAGCAGCCAAGGGGCGGGGAACACCGGGGAGCTGTTTTTT
CASSQGAGNTGELFF
>TRBV3-1|TRBJ2-1|.|.
TGTGCCAGCAGCCAAGCGACGACGTACAATGAGCAGTTCTTC
CASSQATTYNEQFF
>TRBV7-3|TRBJ2-7|TRBD1|.
TGTGCCAGCAGCTGGACAGGGGGCGAAGACGGGCAGTACTTC
CASSWTGGEDGQYF